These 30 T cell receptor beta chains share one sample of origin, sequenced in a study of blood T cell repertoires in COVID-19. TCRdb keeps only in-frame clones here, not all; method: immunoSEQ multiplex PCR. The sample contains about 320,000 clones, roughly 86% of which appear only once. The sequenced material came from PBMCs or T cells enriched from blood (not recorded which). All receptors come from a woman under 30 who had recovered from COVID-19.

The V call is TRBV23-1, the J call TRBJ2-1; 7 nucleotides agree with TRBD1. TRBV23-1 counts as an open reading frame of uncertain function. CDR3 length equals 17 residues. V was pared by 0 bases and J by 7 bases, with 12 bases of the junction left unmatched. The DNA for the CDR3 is TGCGCCAGCAGTCAATCTCATAGGGCAGGGGGTGGAAATGAGCAGTTCTTC. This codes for CASSQSHRAGGGNEQFF.

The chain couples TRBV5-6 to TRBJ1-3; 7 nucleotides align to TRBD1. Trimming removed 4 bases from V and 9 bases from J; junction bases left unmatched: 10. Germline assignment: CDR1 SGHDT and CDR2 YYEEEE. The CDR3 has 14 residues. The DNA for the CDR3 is TGTGCCAGCAGCGTGGACAGGAGTACCTCCACCATATATTTT. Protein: CASSVDRSTSTIYF.

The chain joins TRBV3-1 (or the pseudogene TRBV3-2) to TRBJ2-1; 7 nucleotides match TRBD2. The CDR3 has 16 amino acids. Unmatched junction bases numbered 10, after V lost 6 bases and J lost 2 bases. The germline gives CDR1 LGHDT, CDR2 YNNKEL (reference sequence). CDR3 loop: CASSSERLAPYNEQFF. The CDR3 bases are TGTGCCAGCAGTTCTGAAAGACTAGCTCCCTACAATGAGCAGTTCTTC.

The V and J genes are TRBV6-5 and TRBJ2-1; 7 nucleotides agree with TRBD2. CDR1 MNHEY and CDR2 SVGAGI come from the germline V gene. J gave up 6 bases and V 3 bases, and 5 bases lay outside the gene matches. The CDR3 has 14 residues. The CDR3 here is CASSYFASGNEQFF. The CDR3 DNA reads TGTGCCAGCAGTTATTTCGCTAGCGGCAATGAGCAGTTCTTC.

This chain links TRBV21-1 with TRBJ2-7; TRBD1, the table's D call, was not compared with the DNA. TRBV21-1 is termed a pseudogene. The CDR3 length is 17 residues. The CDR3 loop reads CASSTAPCRLLAYEQYF. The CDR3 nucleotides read TGTGCCAGCAGCACCGCACCCTGCAGGTTACTCGCCTACGAGCAGTACTTC.

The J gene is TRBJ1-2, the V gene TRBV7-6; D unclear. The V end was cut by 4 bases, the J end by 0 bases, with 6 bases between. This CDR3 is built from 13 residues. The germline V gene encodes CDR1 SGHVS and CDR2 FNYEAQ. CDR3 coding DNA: TGTGCCAGCAGCTCGGGAACTAACTATGGCTACACCTTC. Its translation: CASSSGTNYGYTF.

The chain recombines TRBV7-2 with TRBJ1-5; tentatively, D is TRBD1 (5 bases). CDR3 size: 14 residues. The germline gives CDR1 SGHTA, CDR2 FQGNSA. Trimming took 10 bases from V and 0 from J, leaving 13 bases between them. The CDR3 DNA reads TGTGCCACCTCGGACACCAATAGCAATCAGCCCCAGCATTTT. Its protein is CATSDTNSNQPQHF. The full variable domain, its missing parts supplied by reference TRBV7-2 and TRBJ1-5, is GAGVSQSPSNKVTEKGKDVELRCDPISGHTALYWYRQSLGQGLEFLIYFQGNSAPDKSGLPSDRFSAERTGGSVSTLTIQRTQQEDSAVYLCATSDTNSNQPQHFGDGTRLSIL.

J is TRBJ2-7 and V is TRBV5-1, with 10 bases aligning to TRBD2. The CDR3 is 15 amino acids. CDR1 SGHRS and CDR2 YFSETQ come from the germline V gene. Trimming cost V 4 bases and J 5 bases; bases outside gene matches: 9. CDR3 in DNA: TGCGCCAGCAGCATCAGACTAGCGGGTAGGGACGAGCAGTACTTC. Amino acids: CASSIRLAGRDEQYF.

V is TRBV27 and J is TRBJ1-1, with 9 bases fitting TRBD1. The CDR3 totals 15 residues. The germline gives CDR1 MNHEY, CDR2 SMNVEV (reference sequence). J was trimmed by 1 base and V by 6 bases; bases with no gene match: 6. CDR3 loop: CASSRSGQGNTEAFF. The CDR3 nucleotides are TGTGCCAGCAGCCGGTCGGGACAGGGGAACACTGAAGCTTTCTTT.

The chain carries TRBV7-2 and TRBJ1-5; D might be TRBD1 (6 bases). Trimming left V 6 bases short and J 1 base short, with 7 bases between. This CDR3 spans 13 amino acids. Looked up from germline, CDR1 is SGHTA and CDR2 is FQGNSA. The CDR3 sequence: CASRDRSNQPQHF. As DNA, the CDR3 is TGTGCCAGCAGAGACAGGAGCAATCAGCCCCAGCATTTT. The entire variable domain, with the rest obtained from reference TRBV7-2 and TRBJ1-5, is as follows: GAGVSQSPSNKVTEKGKDVELRCDPISGHTALYWYRQSLGQGLEFLIYFQGNSAPDKSGLPSDRFSAERTGGSVSTLTIQRTQQEDSAVYLCASRDRSNQPQHFGDGTRLSIL.

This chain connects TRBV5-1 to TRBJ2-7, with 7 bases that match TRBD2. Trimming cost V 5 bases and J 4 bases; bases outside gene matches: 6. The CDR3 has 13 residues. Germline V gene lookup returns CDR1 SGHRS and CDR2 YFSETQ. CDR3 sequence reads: CASSSGGGYEQYF. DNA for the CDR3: TGCGCCAGCAGTTCGGGGGGAGGGTACGAGCAGTACTTC. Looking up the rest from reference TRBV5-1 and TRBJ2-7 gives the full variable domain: KAGVTQTPRYLIKTRGQQVTLSCSPISGHRSVSWYQQTPGQGLQFLFEYFSETQRNKGNFPGRFSGRQFSNSRSEMNVSTLELGDSALYLCASSSGGGYEQYFGPGTRLTVT.

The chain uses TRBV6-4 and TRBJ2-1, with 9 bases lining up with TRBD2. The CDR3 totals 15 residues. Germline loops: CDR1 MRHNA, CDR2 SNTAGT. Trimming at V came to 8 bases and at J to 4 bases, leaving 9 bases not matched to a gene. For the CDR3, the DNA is TGTGCCAGCTCCGAGCAGCGGGGGGCTTACAATGAGCAGTTCTTC. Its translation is CASSEQRGAYNEQFF.

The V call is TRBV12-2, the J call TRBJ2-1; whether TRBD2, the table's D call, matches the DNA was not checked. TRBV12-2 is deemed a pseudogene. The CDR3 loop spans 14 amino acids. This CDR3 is CATIRRGGPLEQFF. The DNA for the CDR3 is TGTGCCACGATTAGGCGGGGGGGCCCCCTTGAGCAGTTCTTC.

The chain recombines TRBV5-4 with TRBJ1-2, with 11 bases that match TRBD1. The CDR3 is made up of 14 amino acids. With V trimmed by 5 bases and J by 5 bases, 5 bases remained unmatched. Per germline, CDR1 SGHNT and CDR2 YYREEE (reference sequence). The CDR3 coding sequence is TGTGCCAGCAGTTCCGGGACAGGGGGATATGGCTACACCTTC. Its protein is CASSSGTGGYGYTF.

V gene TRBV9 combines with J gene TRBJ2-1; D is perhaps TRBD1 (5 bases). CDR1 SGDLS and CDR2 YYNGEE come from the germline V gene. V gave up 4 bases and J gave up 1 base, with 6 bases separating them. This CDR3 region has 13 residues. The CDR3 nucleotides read TGTGCCAGCAGCAGGGGTTCCTACAATGAGCAGTTCTTC. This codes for CASSRGSYNEQFF.

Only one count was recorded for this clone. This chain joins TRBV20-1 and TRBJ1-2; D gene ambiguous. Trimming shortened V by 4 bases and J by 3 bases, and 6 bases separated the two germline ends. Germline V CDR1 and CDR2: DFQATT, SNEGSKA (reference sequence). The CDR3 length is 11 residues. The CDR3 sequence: CSATRYYGYTF. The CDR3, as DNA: TGCAGTGCTACCCGTTACTATGGCTACACCTTC.

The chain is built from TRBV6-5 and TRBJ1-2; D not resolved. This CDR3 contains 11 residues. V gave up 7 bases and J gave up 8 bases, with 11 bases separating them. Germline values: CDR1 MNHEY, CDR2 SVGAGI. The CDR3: CASTSLVGYTF. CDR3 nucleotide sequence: TGTGCCAGCACTAGCCTGGTCGGCTACACCTTC.

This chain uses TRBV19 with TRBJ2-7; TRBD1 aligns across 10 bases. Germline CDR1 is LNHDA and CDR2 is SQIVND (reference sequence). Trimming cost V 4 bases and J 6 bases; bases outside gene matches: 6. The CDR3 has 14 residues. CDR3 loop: CASSTTGGDGEQYF. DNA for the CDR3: TGTGCCAGTAGTACGACAGGGGGCGACGGCGAGCAGTACTTC.

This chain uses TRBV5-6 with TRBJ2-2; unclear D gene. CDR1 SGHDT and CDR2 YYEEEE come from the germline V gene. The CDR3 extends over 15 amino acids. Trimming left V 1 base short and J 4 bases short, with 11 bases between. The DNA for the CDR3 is TGTGCCAGCAGCTTGACACCCCTAGGCACCGGGGAGCTGTTTTTT. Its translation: CASSLTPLGTGELFF.

In nucleotides, the CDR3 is TGTGCCAGCAGTGGTGACAATCAGGGGGCAAATTCACCCCTCCACTTT. Translation: CASSGDNQGANSPLHF. The rearrangement links TRBV27 to TRBJ1-6; 8 positions match TRBD1. Germline values: CDR1 MNHEY, CDR2 SMNVEV (reference sequence). V shed 5 bases and J 7 bases; nucleotides not matched to a gene: 10. CDR3 length: 16 amino acids.

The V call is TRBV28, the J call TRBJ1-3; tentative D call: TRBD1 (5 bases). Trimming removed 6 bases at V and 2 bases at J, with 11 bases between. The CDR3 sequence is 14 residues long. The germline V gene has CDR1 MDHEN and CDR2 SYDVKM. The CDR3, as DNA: TGTGCCAGCAGGTCCAGGGCTGCTGGAAACACCATATATTTT. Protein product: CASRSRAAGNTIYF.

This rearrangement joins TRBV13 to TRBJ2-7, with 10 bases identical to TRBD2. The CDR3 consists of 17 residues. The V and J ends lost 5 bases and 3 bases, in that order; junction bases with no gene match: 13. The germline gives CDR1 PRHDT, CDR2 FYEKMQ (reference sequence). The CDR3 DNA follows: TGTGCCAGCAGCCCCAAGTGGACTAGCGGTTTAAACTACGAGCAGTACTTC. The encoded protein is CASSPKWTSGLNYEQYF.

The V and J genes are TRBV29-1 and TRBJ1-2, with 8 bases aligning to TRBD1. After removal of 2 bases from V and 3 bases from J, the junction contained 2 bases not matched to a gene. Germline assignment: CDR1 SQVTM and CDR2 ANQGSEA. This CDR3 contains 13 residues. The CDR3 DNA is TGCAGCGTTGAACAGGGGGCCTACTATGGCTACACCTTC. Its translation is CSVEQGAYYGYTF. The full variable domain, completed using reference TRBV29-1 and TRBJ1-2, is SAVISQKPSRDICQRGTSLTIQCQVDSQVTMMFWYRQQPGQSLTLIATANQGSEATYESGFVIDKFPISRPNLTFSTLTVSNMSPEDSSIYLCSVEQGAYYGYTFGSGTRLTVV.

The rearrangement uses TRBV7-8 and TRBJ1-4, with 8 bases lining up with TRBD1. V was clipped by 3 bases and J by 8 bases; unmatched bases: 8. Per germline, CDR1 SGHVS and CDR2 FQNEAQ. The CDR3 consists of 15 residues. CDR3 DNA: TGTGCCAGCAGCTTGCGGCAGGGGGCTTGGGAAAAACTGTTTTTT. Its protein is CASSLRQGAWEKLFF.

The CDR3 bases are TGTGCCAGCAGCTCAGGGACAGGGGGCTTCAACGAGCAGTACTTC. It specifies CASSSGTGGFNEQYF. The chain carries TRBV7-3 and TRBJ2-7, with TRBD1 matching over 12 bases. Germline values: CDR1 SGHTA, CDR2 FQGTGA. This CDR3 region has 15 residues. V lost 4 bases, J lost 5 bases, and 6 bases stayed unmatched.

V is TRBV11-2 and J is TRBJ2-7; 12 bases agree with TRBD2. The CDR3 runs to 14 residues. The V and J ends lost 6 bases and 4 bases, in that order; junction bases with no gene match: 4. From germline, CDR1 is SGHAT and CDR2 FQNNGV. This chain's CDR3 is CASSELAGGYEQYF. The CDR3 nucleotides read TGTGCCAGCAGTGAACTAGCGGGAGGTTACGAGCAGTACTTC. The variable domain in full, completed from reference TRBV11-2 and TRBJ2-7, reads EAGVAQSPRYKIIEKRQSVAFWCNPISGHATLYWYQQILGQGPKLLIQFQNNGVVDDSQLPKDRFSAERLKGVDSTLKIQPAKLEDSAVYLCASSELAGGYEQYFGPGTRLTVT.

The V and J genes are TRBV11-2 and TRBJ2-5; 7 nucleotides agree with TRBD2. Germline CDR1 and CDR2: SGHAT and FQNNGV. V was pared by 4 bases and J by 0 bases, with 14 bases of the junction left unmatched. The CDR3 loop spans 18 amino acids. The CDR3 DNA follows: TGTGCCAGCAGCTCGCGGACCCCCCGGGGGGAGTACCAAGAGACCCAGTACTTC. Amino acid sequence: CASSSRTPRGEYQETQYF.

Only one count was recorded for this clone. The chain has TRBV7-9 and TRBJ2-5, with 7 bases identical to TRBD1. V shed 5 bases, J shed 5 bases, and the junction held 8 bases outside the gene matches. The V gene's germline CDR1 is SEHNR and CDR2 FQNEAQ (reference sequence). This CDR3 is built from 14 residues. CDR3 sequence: CASSPPQGKETQYF. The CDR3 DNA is TGTGCCAGCAGCCCCCCACAGGGGAAGGAGACCCAGTACTTC.

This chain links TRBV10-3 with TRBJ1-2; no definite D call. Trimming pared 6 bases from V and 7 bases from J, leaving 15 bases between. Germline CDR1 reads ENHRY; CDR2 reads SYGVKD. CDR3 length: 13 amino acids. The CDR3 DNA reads TGTGCCATCAGGCCGCTGGACTCGGGTGGCTACACCTTC. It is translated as CAIRPLDSGGYTF.

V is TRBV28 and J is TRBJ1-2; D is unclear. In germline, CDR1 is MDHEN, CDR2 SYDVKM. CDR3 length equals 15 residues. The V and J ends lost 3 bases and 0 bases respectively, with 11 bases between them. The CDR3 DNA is TGTGCCAGCAGTTTGGGCTTGGGAGCTAACTATGGCTACACCTTC. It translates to CASSLGLGANYGYTF.